Described below is a single TCR beta chain sequence and its context. The record originates from a study of blood T cell repertoires in COVID-19. Study information: Sample material is recorded as cDNA or gDNA derived from T cells, B-cell-depleted T cells, or PBMCs.

Clones were sequenced by immunoSEQ multiplex PCR, and TCRdb holds only the in-frame ones, with some missing. The top ten hold roughly 1.9% of the sample, which has about 480,000 clones, over 75% seen once. CDR3 length: 14 amino acids. The germline V gene has CDR1 SGHRS and CDR2 YFSETQ. With V trimmed by 7 bases and J by 8 bases, 12 bases remained unmatched. Participants, about 18 to 95 years old, spanned about 26 US areas. Cohort placement rested on clinical history that participants reported themselves. Donors in Cohort 3 who had recovered were those with two negative PCRs, healthcare professional clearance, or resolution of their symptoms.

Sequenced: PBMCs or T cells enriched from blood (not recorded which). The V gene is TRBV5-1, the J gene TRBJ1-2, with 9 bases matching TRBD1. This clonotype was sampled from a woman in her 40s who had recovered from COVID-19. In nucleotides, the CDR3 is TGCGCCAGCTCTTCCCGGACAGGGGAAGGCGGCTACACCTTC. It specifies CASSSRTGEGGYTF.